The clone carrying this TCR beta chain was observed a few times. The antigen is unknown. These data belong to a study of post-analysis software for immune sequencing data. About the study: Disease trajectories encompassed relapsing-remitting, secondary progressive and progressive-relapsing multiple sclerosis.

Study observations and caveats: Those with multiple sclerosis, the patient group, showed significantly lower normalized Chao1 diversity than controls. Batch-matched samples strongly co-clustered by F measure. About 5 TRBV segments occurring more often in patients than controls included TRBV5-6, TRBV5-1 and TRBV20-1.

CDR1 and CDR2 from the germline V gene are SGDLS and YYNGEE. The ends were cut back, 4 bases at V and 4 bases at J, with 12 bases in the middle. The CDR3 totals 13 residues. TCR beta cDNA libraries included unique molecular identifiers. TCRdb ran MiXCR on the PCR reads and lists one entry per CDR3 protein. The sample holds 450,000 to 700,000 distinct CDR3 sequences, 44% seen once. The sequenced sample was blood. The chain combines TRBV9 with TRBJ2-7, with D possibly called TRBD1 or TRBD2 (5 bases each). The sequence came from a girl under 18 with multiple sclerosis. CDR3 sequence (DNA): TGTGCCAGCAGCTTGGATGAGGGGTACGAGCAGTACTTC. Translation gives CASSLDEGYEQYF.